The next 5 T cell receptor beta chains were all read from a single sample in a study of regulatory T cells in long-lasting Graves disease. With iRepertoire HTBI primers and Arm-PCR of CDR3 regions, TCR beta libraries were built. TCRdb called the multiplex PCR reads again in MiXCR, with one record for every CDR3 protein. The table lists around 400,000 distinct CDR3 sequences, 12% of them singletons. Time point described: newly diagnosed GD, antithyroid drugs for less than 3 months. PBMCs were the source of the RNA used for TCR sequencing. These data are also associated with another study on T cells in Graves' hyperthyroidism and ophthalmopathy.

Sequenced here: peripheral blood mononuclear cells (PBMCs), sampled at new diagnosis, from a patient treated with antithyroid drugs. These receptors came from a woman in her late teens or twenties with Graves disease.

This clonotype has ten or more counts. This rearrangement joins TRBV7-2 to TRBJ2-7; 13 nucleotides match TRBD2. The CDR3 runs to 16 residues. The V gene's germline CDR1 is SGHTA and CDR2 FQGNSA. V lost 5 bases and J lost 0; bases outside the gene matches: 4. Here the CDR3 reads CASSLLAGGLSYEQYF. DNA of the CDR3: TGTGCCAGCAGCCTACTAGCGGGAGGGCTCTCCTACGAGCAGTACTTC.

In this sample, this clonotype turned up many times. The gene calls are TRBV20-1 and TRBJ2-5; a possible D gene is TRBD1 (6 bases). CDR1 is DFQATT and CDR2 is SNEGSKA in the germline V gene (reference sequence). The CDR3 consists of 16 residues. V was trimmed by 3 bases and J by 2 bases, leaving 19 bases between them. Here the CDR3 DNA reads TGCAGTGCTAGCCCCCAACAGGGCCCAAAACAAGAGACCCAGTACTTC. It is translated as CSASPQQGPKQETQYF.

This clonotype was observed many times. The chain recombines TRBV20-1 with TRBJ1-4; D call uncertain. V gave up 0 bases and J gave up 11 bases, with 10 bases separating them. Germline lookup yields CDR1 DFQATT and CDR2 SNEGSKA (reference sequence). The CDR3 is 12 amino acids. CDR3 DNA: TGCAGTGCTAGAGATCAGGAGGTGAAACTGTTTTTT. This sequence encodes CSARDQEVKLFF.

This clonotype has a count of ten or more. The chain has TRBV12-3 or TRBV12-4 and TRBJ2-1, with D possibly matching TRBD1 (6 bases). Trimming cost V 7 bases and J 5 bases, with 21 bases left between them. This CDR3 region has 16 residues. The CDR3 reads CASNNVTGQLHNEQFF. CDR3 in DNA: TGTGCCAGCAATAATGTAACGGGACAACTCCACAATGAGCAGTTCTTC.

This clonotype was counted at least ten times. The V and J genes are TRBV6-2 or TRBV6-3 and TRBJ2-1; TRBD1 is a possible D gene (8 bases). The V gene lost 0 bases and the J gene lost 2 bases, with 11 bases spanning the gap. This CDR3 has 16 residues. Germline CDR1 reads MNHEY; CDR2 reads SVGEGT. CDR3 protein: CASSYSTGGAYNEQFF. The CDR3 DNA reads as TGTGCCAGCAGTTACTCCACAGGGGGGGCCTACAATGAGCAGTTCTTC.